This T cell receptor beta chain was identified during a study of cytomegalovirus exposure and HLA in healthy donors. Study-wide results and limits: Three of the chains that were CMV-associated were confirmed in vitro to be specific for CMV antigens. Cytomegalovirus-associated TCR beta chains were listed, numbering roughly 150. In presence/absence analyses, roughly uniform sequencing depth across donors was assumed. The authors considered a cluster of highly shared sequence variants likely to be a sequencing artifact.

Details on this clone: Its antigen is not identified.

The PCR used 60 Vbeta and 13 Jbeta primers. Assay used: immunoSEQ multiplex PCR; TCRdb lists only in-frame clones, some missing. Counted here are about 140,000 clones, 80% occurring once; the ten biggest clones make up over 6.5%. J gave up 7 bases and V 1 base, and 8 bases lay outside the gene matches. Germline CDR1 reads LGHNA; CDR2 reads YSLEER. This CDR3 comprises 15 residues. Input material: PBMCs. The V call is TRBV4-3, the J call TRBJ2-3, with 7 nucleotides matching TRBD2. The clonotype was recovered from a man in his forties or fifties in good health and CMV-seropositive. In DNA form, the CDR3 reads TGCGCCAGCAGCCAAGCGGCGACGGGGACTAATACGCAGTATTTT. Its protein is CASSQAATGTNTQYF.